These 8 T cell receptor beta chains share one sample of origin, sequenced in a study of cytomegalovirus exposure and HLA in healthy donors. The assay was immunoSEQ multiplex PCR, and TCRdb's table has in-frame clones only and misses some. Of more than 95,000 clones listed, roughly nine tenths were seen once; the top ten hold 1.1%. Sequencing used PBMCs. The receptors were sampled from a woman between 18 and 29 years old in good health and CMV-seronegative.

This clone has only one observation. The rearrangement links TRBV7-2 to TRBJ1-2; 9 positions match TRBD1. V lost 0 bases, J lost 8 bases, and 7 bases stayed unmatched. The CDR3 consists of 15 residues. Per the germline V gene, CDR1 is SGHTA and CDR2 is FQGNSA. CDR3 loop: CASSLARTGAGGYTF. CDR3 nucleotides: TGTGCCAGCAGCTTAGCCCGGACAGGGGCGGGGGGCTACACCTTC.

The rearrangement joins TRBV6-1 to TRBJ2-1, with a possible D match to TRBD2 (6 bases). The CDR3 sequence is 12 residues long. Trimming removed 0 bases at V and 9 bases at J, with 6 bases between. CDR1 and CDR2 from the germline V gene are MNHNS and SASEGT. The CDR3 protein is CASSEAGGEQFF. Here the CDR3 DNA reads TGTGCCAGCAGTGAAGCGGGGGGTGAGCAGTTCTTC.

The rearrangement joins TRBV19 to TRBJ1-1; no clear D. The CDR3 length is 16 residues. Trimming shortened V by 6 bases and J by 1 base, and 18 bases separated the two germline ends. CDR1 and CDR2 from the germline V gene are LNHDA and SQIVND (reference sequence). Written as DNA, the CDR3 is TGTGCCAGTAGCACTCCCCAGACTGTGTGGAACACTGAAGCTTTCTTT. Encoded protein: CASSTPQTVWNTEAFF. Full variable domain (missing parts from reference TRBV19 and TRBJ1-1): DGGITQSPKYLFRKEGQNVTLSCEQNLNHDAMYWYRQDPGQGLRLIYYSQIVNDFQKGDIAEGYSVSREKKESFPLTVTSAQKNPTAFYLCASSTPQTVWNTEAFFGQGTRLTVV.

The V and J genes are TRBV7-8 and TRBJ2-7, with 8 positions matching TRBD1. V trimming: 5 bases; J trimming: 2 bases; junction bases outside the gene matches: 5. The CDR3 covers 14 residues. CDR1 is SGHVS and CDR2 is FQNEAQ in the germline V gene. For the CDR3, the DNA is TGTGCCAGCAGCGCTGGACAGGGACCCTACGAGCAGTACTTC. The encoded protein is CASSAGQGPYEQYF. The full variable domain, with the rest looked up from reference TRBV7-8 and TRBJ2-7, is GAGVSQSPRYKVAKRGQDVALRCDPISGHVSLFWYQQALGQGPEFLTYFQNEAQLDKSGLPSDRFFAERPEGSVSTLKIQRTQQEDSAVYLCASSAGQGPYEQYFGPGTRLTVT.

The chain recombines TRBV5-6 with TRBJ2-2, with a possible D match to TRBD1 (6 bases). This CDR3 is 15 amino acids long. With 2 bases removed from V and 4 bases from J, the gap between germline ends came to 12 bases. Germline V gene data show CDR1 as SGHDT and CDR2 as YYEEEE. For the CDR3, the DNA is TGTGCCAGCAGCTTTCCGGGACACACCACCGGGGAGCTGTTTTTT. Translating gives CASSFPGHTTGELFF.

The chain has TRBV9 and TRBJ1-4, with no clear D. The CDR3 totals 14 residues. Trimming took 3 bases from V and 4 from J, leaving 10 bases between them. Looked up from germline, CDR1 is SGDLS and CDR2 is YYNGEE. The CDR3 bases are TGTGCCAGCAGCGCCCTCCCAGATAATGAAAAACTGTTTTTT. Its protein is CASSALPDNEKLFF.

The J gene is TRBJ1-2, the V gene TRBV5-1; TRBD1 agrees at 9 bases. Germline V gene sequence: CDR1 SGHRS, CDR2 YFSETQ. The CDR3 has 13 residues. The V segment lost 4 bases and the J segment 7 bases; nucleotides outside the gene matches: 5. CDR3 coding DNA: TGCGCCAGCAGCGACATGGACAGGGGTGGCTACACCTTC. Its translation is CASSDMDRGGYTF.

The genes are TRBV4-3 and TRBJ1-3; 7 nucleotides match TRBD1. J was trimmed by 0 bases and V by 3 bases; bases with no gene match: 8. Per the germline V gene, CDR1 is LGHNA and CDR2 is YSLEER. The CDR3 is 17 residues long. CDR3: CASSQTRDSYSGNTIYF. CDR3 nucleotide sequence: TGCGCCAGCAGCCAGACCCGGGACAGTTACTCTGGAAACACCATATATTTT.